The 21 T cell receptor beta chains below come from one sample, sequenced in a study of cytomegalovirus exposure and HLA in healthy donors. Measured with immunoSEQ multiplex PCR; TCRdb has only the in-frame clones, and not every one. The sample has 190,000 or so clones; around 82% are singletons. The specimen sequenced was PBMCs. Receptors originate from a woman younger than 35 in good health and CMV-seropositive.

In this sample, this clone turned up many times. The J gene is TRBJ2-5, the V gene TRBV6-5; D not certain. The germline CDR1 and CDR2 sequences are MNHEY and SVGAGI. This CDR3 contains 13 residues. V was cut by 6 bases and J by 2 bases, with 10 bases left in between. CDR3 loop: CASRYRAQETQYF. CDR3 DNA: TGTGCCAGCAGGTACAGAGCACAAGAGACCCAGTACTTC.

The J gene is TRBJ2-7, the V gene TRBV6-1, with 7 bases lining up with TRBD1. Losses at the gene ends were 4 bases for V and 4 bases for J; bases not matched to a gene: 7. Germline-derived CDR1 and CDR2 are MNHNS and SASEGT. The CDR3 runs to 14 residues. CDR3 residues: CASSGQGNWYEQYF. The CDR3 nucleotides read TGTGCCAGCAGTGGACAGGGTAATTGGTACGAGCAGTACTTC.

This rearrangement joins TRBV4-1 to TRBJ1-2; D is ambiguous. The CDR3 extends over 15 amino acids. Trimming pared 1 base from V and 4 bases from J, leaving 13 bases between. Germline-derived CDR1 and CDR2 are MGHRA and YSYEKL. The CDR3 bases are TGCGCCAGCAGCCAAGGGAGGTCACGGGCCTATGGCTACACCTTC. Translation gives CASSQGRSRAYGYTF.

The chain combines TRBV19 with TRBJ2-1; TRBD2 aligns across 7 bases. The CDR3 contains 14 residues. Trimming removed 6 bases from V and 7 bases from J; junction bases left unmatched: 9. The V gene's germline CDR1 is LNHDA and CDR2 SQIVND (reference sequence). The DNA of the CDR3 is TGTGCCAGTAGCTACATCGGACTAGTGAATGAGCAGTTCTTC. It is translated as CASSYIGLVNEQFF.

This clone occurred a few times. The CDR3 region is CASSVAPNTGELFF. DNA of the CDR3: TGTGCCAGCAGCGTGGCCCCGAACACCGGGGAGCTGTTTTTT. This chain joins TRBV9 and TRBJ2-2, with D unclear. This CDR3 region has 14 residues. CDR1 is SGDLS, CDR2 YYNGEE, per germline. V lost 2 bases, J lost 0 bases, and 5 bases lay in between.

The chain has TRBV5-1 and TRBJ1-1, with TRBD1 matching 7 bases. CDR3 length: 18 amino acids. The V and J ends lost 0 bases and 5 bases, in that order; junction bases with no gene match: 16. Germline V gene sequence: CDR1 SGHRS, CDR2 YFSETQ. The CDR3 region has the DNA TGCGCCAGCAGCTTGGTAATGGGACAGATGGGGTTAAAGACTGAAGCTTTCTTT. Its translation: CASSLVMGQMGLKTEAFF.

On this clone: The same CDR3 arises from other DNA sequences in this sample as well. The chain recombines TRBV5-1 with TRBJ2-3; possible D gene TRBD1, 5 bases. Looked up from germline, CDR1 is SGHRS and CDR2 is YFSETQ. The CDR3 covers 14 residues. V was pared by 4 bases and J by 0 bases, with 9 bases between. The CDR3 is CASSRPGSTDTQYF. In nucleotides, the CDR3 is TGCGCCAGCAGCAGACCAGGGAGCACAGATACGCAGTATTTT.

The rearrangement joins TRBV11-2 to TRBJ2-7; D perhaps matches TRBD2 (5 bases). Deletions cut 3 bases from V and 6 bases from J, with 9 bases between. This CDR3 spans 12 amino acids. Germline V lookup: CDR1 SGHAT, CDR2 FQNNGV. The CDR3 here is CASSFSEGEQYF. In DNA, the CDR3 is TGTGCCAGCAGCTTTTCAGAGGGCGAGCAGTACTTC. The full variable domain, completed using reference TRBV11-2 and TRBJ2-7, is EAGVAQSPRYKIIEKRQSVAFWCNPISGHATLYWYQQILGQGPKLLIQFQNNGVVDDSQLPKDRFSAERLKGVDSTLKIQPAKLEDSAVYLCASSFSEGEQYFGPGTRLTVT.

This rearrangement joins TRBV6-1 to TRBJ1-2, with 7 bases identical to TRBD1. Germline lookup yields CDR1 MNHNS and CDR2 SASEGT. Unmatched junction bases numbered 6, after V lost 8 bases and J lost 3 bases. This CDR3 contains 13 residues. CDR3 sequence: CASEGTAHYGYTF. In DNA, the CDR3 is TGTGCCAGCGAAGGGACAGCCCACTATGGCTACACCTTC.

The gene calls are TRBV4-3 and TRBJ2-1; 7 bases map to TRBD2. This CDR3 has 15 residues. With 0 bases clipped from V and 5 bases from J, the junction kept 4 bases outside the gene matches. Germline CDR1 and CDR2: LGHNA and YSLEER. CDR3 sequence reads: CASSQENRGDNEQFF. CDR3 nucleotide sequence: TGCGCCAGCAGCCAAGAGAACCGGGGGGACAATGAGCAGTTCTTC.

The genes are TRBV5-6 and TRBJ2-7, with D uncertain. Germline V gene sequence: CDR1 SGHDT, CDR2 YYEEEE. The CDR3 is made up of 15 amino acids. The V and J ends lost 2 bases and 3 bases respectively, with 15 bases between them. CDR3 loop: CASSFGVKSYYEQYF. For the CDR3, the DNA is TGTGCCAGCAGCTTCGGAGTCAAGTCGTACTACGAGCAGTACTTC. Full variable domain (missing parts from reference TRBV5-6 and TRBJ2-7): DAGVTQSPTHLIKTRGQQVTLRCSPKSGHDTVSWYQQALGQGPQFIFQYYEEEERQRGNFPDRFSGHQFPNYSSELNVNALLLGDSALYLCASSFGVKSYYEQYFGPGTRLTVT.

The chain has TRBV29-1 and TRBJ2-7; 7 bases fit TRBD1. The CDR3 contains 11 residues. With V trimmed by 8 bases and J by 5 bases, 6 bases remained unmatched. Germline-derived CDR1 and CDR2 are SQVTM and ANQGSEA. The CDR3 region has the DNA TGCAGCACCCGACAGGGACACGAGCAGTACTTC. This translates into CSTRQGHEQYF.

This chain joins TRBV5-6 and TRBJ2-3; maybe TRBD1 (6 bases). Germline CDR1 and CDR2: SGHDT and YYEEEE. The CDR3 runs 14 residues. V dropped 2 bases and J dropped 3 bases, with 10 bases sitting between them. CDR3 coding DNA: TGTGCCAGCAGCTTAACAGGGTTAACAGATACGCAGTATTTT. Translated, it gives CASSLTGLTDTQYF.

This clone has only a few counts. The same CDR3 also results from other DNA sequences found in this sample. J is TRBJ1-5 and V is TRBV7-2; D is possibly TRBD1 (6 bases). The V end lost 4 bases, the J end lost 2 bases, and 6 bases lay between the germline ends. The length of the CDR3 is 13 residues. In germline, CDR1 is SGHTA, CDR2 FQGNSA. Here the CDR3 DNA reads TGTGCCAGCAGCTACAGGGGCAATCAGCCCCAGCATTTT. It encodes CASSYRGNQPQHF.

This rearrangement joins TRBV27 to TRBJ2-1; tentatively, D is TRBD1 (5 bases). Germline V lookup: CDR1 MNHEY, CDR2 SMNVEV (reference sequence). The CDR3 is made up of 13 amino acids. V gave up 7 bases and J gave up 4 bases, with 11 bases separating them. This CDR3 reads CASTLGPYNEQFF. The CDR3 DNA reads as TGTGCCAGCACCTTGGGGCCATACAATGAGCAGTTCTTC.

This clone showed up just once. This CDR3 is CASSLDRSNEKLFF. CDR3 nucleotides: TGTGCCAGCAGTTTGGACAGATCTAATGAAAAACTGTTTTTT. The V call is TRBV6-5, the J call TRBJ1-4; possible D gene TRBD1, 6 bases. The V and J ends lost 4 bases and 3 bases respectively, with 9 bases between them. The V gene's germline CDR1 is MNHEY and CDR2 SVGAGI. The CDR3 runs 14 residues.

The chain has TRBV6-6 and TRBJ1-4; D is ambiguous. The CDR3 sequence is 13 residues long. Germline CDR1 reads MNHNY; CDR2 reads SVGAGI (reference sequence). Trimming stripped 5 bases from V and 5 bases from J, with 9 bases between. The CDR3 sequence is CASSRTWNEKLFF. The DNA for the CDR3 is TGTGCCAGCAGTCGTACTTGGAATGAAAAACTGTTTTTT.

This rearrangement joins TRBV19 to TRBJ1-2; 7 bases map to TRBD1. Germline assignment: CDR1 LNHDA and CDR2 SQIVND (reference sequence). The V and J ends lost 11 bases and 8 bases, in that order; junction bases with no gene match: 8. The CDR3 sequence is 11 residues long. The CDR3: CAASQGRGYTF. In nucleotides, the CDR3 is TGTGCCGCCTCACAGGGGCGAGGCTACACCTTC.

V and J are TRBV10-3 and TRBJ2-1; the D gene is possibly TRBD1 (6 bases). The CDR3 loop spans 11 amino acids. Looked up from germline, CDR1 is ENHRY and CDR2 is SYGVKD. Trimming took 10 bases from V and 4 from J, leaving 8 bases between them. DNA for the CDR3: TGTGCCAGCGGACAGTACAATGAGCAGTTCTTC. This gives the protein CASGQYNEQFF.

In the case of this clone: Sequence at one end of the junction differs from germline and may be a read error. The CDR3 region has the DNA TGTGCCAGCACTTTAATAGAGAGGAGGGCGCTTAATTTCTATGGCTACACCTTC. The encoded protein is CASTLIERRALNFYGYTF. This chain joins TRBV28 and TRBJ1-2; no clear D gene. CDR1 is MDHEN and CDR2 is SYDVKM in the germline V gene. This CDR3 comprises 18 residues.

The chain couples TRBV13 to TRBJ2-3, with 10 bases identical to TRBD1. CDR1 and CDR2 from the germline V gene are PRHDT and FYEKMQ (reference sequence). This CDR3 has 17 amino acids. Unmatched junction bases numbered 13, after V lost 5 bases and J lost 5 bases. CDR3 protein: CASSGTTGGDVGDTQYF. The CDR3 coding sequence is TGTGCCAGCAGCGGAACGACAGGGGGCGATGTGGGAGATACGCAGTATTTT. Full variable domain (rest looked up from reference TRBV13 and TRBJ2-3): AAGVIQSPRHLIKEKRETATLKCYPIPRHDTVYWYQQGPGQDPQFLISFYEKMQSDKGSIPDRFSAQQFSDYHSELNMSSLELGDSALYFCASSGTTGGDVGDTQYFGPGTRLTVL.